The TCR beta chain described here comes from a study of STAT3 mutations in large granular lymphocyte leukemia. Study-wide background: Immunosuppressive therapy was given to more than half of T-LGLL patients.

In its sample, this clone was seen a few times. What it binds is not known. Assay used: immunoSEQ multiplex PCR; TCRdb lists only in-frame clones, some missing. Of roughly 3,200 clones listed, approximately 88% are singletons. Notes on the study in general: In about 30% of the 18 patients, new TCR clonotypes emerged after therapy. In T-cell large granular lymphocyte leukemia, about half of patients showed multiple immunodominant subclonotypes. No sample exists from the first appearance of each clone.

Trimming took off 7 bases at V and 3 bases at J, with 13 bases between the two ends. The V gene's germline CDR1 is MNHNY and CDR2 SVGAGI (reference sequence). CDR3 length: 13 amino acids. This clonotype was sampled from a man aged 40-49 years with T-cell large granular lymphocyte leukemia. Some clones in this sample may be carry-over from other donors' samples. This sequence joins TRBV6-6 and TRBJ2-7; D remains ambiguous. The material sequenced was peripheral blood mononuclear cells. The DNA for the CDR3 is TGTGCCAGCAACATCAGGTTTAACTACGAGCAGTACTTC. It is translated as CASNIRFNYEQYF.